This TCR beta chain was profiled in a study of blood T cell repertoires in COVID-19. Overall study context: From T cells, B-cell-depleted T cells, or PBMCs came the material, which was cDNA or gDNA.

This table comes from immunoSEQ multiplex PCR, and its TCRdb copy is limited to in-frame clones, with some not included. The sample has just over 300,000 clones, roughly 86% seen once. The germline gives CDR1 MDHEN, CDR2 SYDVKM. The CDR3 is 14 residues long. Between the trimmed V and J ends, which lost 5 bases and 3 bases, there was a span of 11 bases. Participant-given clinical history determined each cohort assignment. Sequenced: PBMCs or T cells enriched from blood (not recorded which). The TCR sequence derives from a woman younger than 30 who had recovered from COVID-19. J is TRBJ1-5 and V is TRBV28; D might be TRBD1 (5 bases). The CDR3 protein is CASSIGTHNQPQHF. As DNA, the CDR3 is TGTGCCAGCAGTATCGGGACTCACAATCAGCCCCAGCATTTT.